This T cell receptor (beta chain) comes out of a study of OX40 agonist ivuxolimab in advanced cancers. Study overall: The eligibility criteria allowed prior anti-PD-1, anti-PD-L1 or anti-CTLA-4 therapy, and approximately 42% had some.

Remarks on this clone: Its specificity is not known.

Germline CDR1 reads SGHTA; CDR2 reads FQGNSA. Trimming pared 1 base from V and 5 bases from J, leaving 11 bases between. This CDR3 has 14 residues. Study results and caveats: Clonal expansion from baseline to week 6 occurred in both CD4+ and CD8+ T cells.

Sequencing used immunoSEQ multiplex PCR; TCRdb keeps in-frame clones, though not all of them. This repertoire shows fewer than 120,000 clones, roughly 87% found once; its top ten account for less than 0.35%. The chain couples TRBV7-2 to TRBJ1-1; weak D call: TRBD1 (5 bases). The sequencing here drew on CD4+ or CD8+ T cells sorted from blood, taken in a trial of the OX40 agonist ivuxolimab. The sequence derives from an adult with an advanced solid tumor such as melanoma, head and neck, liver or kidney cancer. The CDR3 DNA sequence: TGTGCCAGCAGCTTAGTTCAGGGAGCGACTGAAGCTTTCTTT. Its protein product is CASSLVQGATEAFF. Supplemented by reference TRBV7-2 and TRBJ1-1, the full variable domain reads GAGVSQSPSNKVTEKGKDVELRCDPISGHTALYWYRQSLGQGLEFLIYFQGNSAPDKSGLPSDRFSAERTGGSVSTLTIQRTQQEDSAVYLCASSLVQGATEAFFGQGTRLTVV.